The rows below give T cell receptor beta chains drawn from one sample of a study of technical replicates of blood from several donors. Measured with immunoSEQ multiplex PCR; TCRdb has only the in-frame clones, and not every one. The data hold around 80,000 clones, with approximately 94% observed a single time. What was sequenced was T cells isolated from PBMCs. The source is a human donor in good health. Each CDR3 is given with its conserved first and last residue. A D gene is named only where the DNA matches it firmly.

>TRBV4-3|-
CASSQFPGTYEQYF
>TRBV19|TRBD2
CASRNRDYSYEQYF
>TRBV4-2|-
CASSQDPGVETQYF
>TRBV6-1|TRBD2
CASSEGLGTDTQYF
>TRBV6-4|TRBD1
CASRRTGVSYNEQFF
>TRBV27|TRBD1
CASSLGQGETQYF
>TRBV7-2|-
CASSLVGRGVQETQYF
>TRBV30|-
CAWSVPGVTSYEQYF
>TRBV7-9|TRBD1
CASSPGTGTEKLFF
>TRBV27|-
CASSLFPGGRFDEQYF
>TRBV25-1|TRBD1
CASSYDAGQGANTGELFF
>TRBV4-3|TRBD2
CASSKASGTGTGELFF
>TRBV29-1|TRBD1
CSVQTGEAPAGEKLFF
>TRBV7-3|-
CASSFGPSGNTIYF
>TRBV9|-
CASSSSGGVFTGELFF
>TRBV20-1|TRBD1
CSAQGVTEAFF
>TRBV5-4|-
CASSLDTGSYEQYF
>TRBV9|-
CASSVDRDGYTF
>TRBV9|-
CASSVGPSGEKLFF
>TRBV9|-
CASSVGPAGPLGDTQYF
>TRBV6-6|-
CASGGGTETQYF
>TRBV28|TRBD2
CASNTKAAGGPYEQYF
>TRBV4-3|-
CASSQFPIQGEQYF
>TRBV23-1|TRBD1
CASTRQGVYEQYF
>TRBV15|TRBD1
CATSRGTGVEKLFF
>TRBV6-5|-
CASSRSVYEQYF
>TRBV27|-
CASSFFHITTLNTGELFF
>TRBV28|-
CASSSPTYEQYF
>TRBV13|TRBD1
CASSSGTGGSSYEQYF
>TRBV6-6|-
CASSYRGIGNTEAFF
>TRBV30|-
CAWERGERSYGYTF
>TRBV19|-
CASSIERRRGTQYF
>TRBV6-1|TRBD2
CASMLAGGPTDTQYF
>TRBV5-4|-
CASSFMGVSSYEQYF